These 28 T cell receptor beta chains originate from one sample sequenced in a study of identical twins. MiXCR, run by TCRdb on the 5' RACE reads, gives a single entry per CDR3 protein. The repertoire holds hundreds of thousands of distinct CDR3 sequences, approximately 8% seen once, with approximately 2.1% in the top ten. These data also featured in a second study, about yellow fever vaccine responses in identical twins.

The sequenced sample was memory (CD45RO+) T cells sorted from blood. Source of these receptors: a woman under 30 in good health.

This clonotype was seen at least ten times. This rearrangement joins TRBV20-1 to TRBJ2-3; TRBD1 or TRBD2 may be the D gene (5 bases each). Germline values: CDR1 DFQATT, CDR2 SNEGSKA (reference sequence). Trimming shortened V by 3 bases and J by 4 bases, and 11 bases separated the two germline ends. CDR3 size: 13 residues. DNA for the CDR3: TGCAGTGCTAGGCAGGGACCCTCAGATACGCAGTATTTT. Translation gives CSARQGPSDTQYF.

The sample holds many counts of this clonotype. V usage is TRBV20-1 and J usage is TRBJ2-1; the D gene could be TRBD1 or TRBD2 (6 bases each). CDR3 length: 15 amino acids. V was cut by 0 bases and J by 6 bases, with 15 bases left in between. Germline V gives CDR1 DFQATT, CDR2 SNEGSKA (reference sequence). CDR3 protein: CSARDPGARVNEQFF. The DNA of the CDR3 is TGCAGTGCTAGAGATCCGGGGGCGAGGGTCAATGAGCAGTTCTTC.

Points on this clonotype: One junction end does not reproduce the germline sequence, and a read error may be involved. V is TRBV12-3 or TRBV12-4 and J is TRBJ2-1; D is unclear. The CDR3 length is 19 residues. The CDR3 region is CAISYSAIGASSSYNEQFF. The CDR3 DNA follows: TGTGCCATCAGTTATTCGGCGATAGGAGCCTCGAGCTCCTACAATGAGCAGTTCTTC.

This clonotype was counted only a few times. The chain employs TRBV11-2 and TRBJ2-7; D remains ambiguous. The length of the CDR3 is 13 residues. The V gene's germline CDR1 is SGHAT and CDR2 FQNNGV. The V gene lost 5 bases and the J gene lost 5 bases, with 13 bases spanning the gap. This CDR3 reads CASSHPPTDEQYV. The DNA of the CDR3 is TGTGCCAGCAGCCATCCCCCTACGGACGAGCAGTACGTC.

This chain connects TRBV10-3 to TRBJ1-1; the match to TRBD1 covers 7 bases. Germline loops: CDR1 ENHRY, CDR2 SYGVKD. The CDR3 loop spans 18 amino acids. After removal of 4 bases from V and 10 bases from J, the junction contained 24 bases not matched to a gene. The CDR3 here is CAISGSLGQSQREAGAFF. In DNA, the CDR3 is TGTGCCATCAGTGGTAGTTTGGGACAGTCCCAGCGAGAGGCGGGAGCTTTCTTT.

There are a few counts of this clonotype. Written as DNA, the CDR3 is TGTGCCAGCAGTTTGCGGGGGCCATCTAGATCGACGCAGTATTTT. This sequence encodes CASSLRGPSRSTQYF. The genes are TRBV28 and TRBJ2-3; the D gene is possibly TRBD2 (7 bases). V was clipped by 3 bases and J by 9 bases, with 19 bases between them. Germline CDR1 and CDR2: MDHEN and SYDVKM. This CDR3 has 15 amino acids. The entire variable domain, with the rest obtained from reference TRBV28 and TRBJ2-3, is as follows: DVKVTQSSRYLVKRTGEKVFLECVQDMDHENMFWYRQDPGLGLRLIYFSYDVKMKEKGDIPEGYSVSREKKERFSLILESASTNQTSMYLCASSLRGPSRSTQYFGPGTRLTVL.

CDR3 sequence reads: CASSPGLTEKLFF. CDR3 bases: TGTGCCAGCTCACCGGGACTTACGGAAAAACTGTTTTTT. The rearrangement uses TRBV18 and TRBJ1-4; D possibly corresponds to TRBD1 (5 bases). Trimming removed 3 bases at V and 8 bases at J, with 10 bases between. Germline CDR1 and CDR2: KGHSH and LQKENI. The CDR3 length is 13 residues.

CDR3 sequence reads: CASTSGGATEAFF. In DNA, the CDR3 is TGCGCCAGCACCTCAGGGGGGGCGACTGAAGCTTTCTTT. The chain carries TRBV4-1 and TRBJ1-1, with 7 bases identical to TRBD1. Losses at the gene ends were 7 bases for V and 5 bases for J; bases not matched to a gene: 7. This CDR3 region has 13 residues. Germline V gene sequence: CDR1 MGHRA, CDR2 YSYEKL.

The chain is built from TRBV19 and TRBJ2-5, with a tentative D call TRBD1 (5 bases). Between the trimmed V and J ends, which lost 10 bases and 3 bases, there was a span of 15 bases. Germline values: CDR1 LNHDA, CDR2 SQIVND (reference sequence). The CDR3 contains 13 residues. The CDR3 DNA is TGTGCCACCGCAAGGGGTCAGGAAGAGACCCAGTACTTC. Amino acids: CATARGQEETQYF.

This clonotype was detected ten times or more. The chain combines TRBV24-1 with TRBJ2-5; TRBD1 agrees at 7 bases. V lost 4 bases to trimming and J lost 3 bases; unmatched junction nucleotides: 10. Per germline, CDR1 KGHDR and CDR2 SFDVKD. This CDR3 is built from 16 residues. The CDR3 DNA reads TGTGCCACCAGTGAACCCCGGGACAGTTCGAAAGAGACCCAGTACTTC. Translation gives CATSEPRDSSKETQYF.

This clonotype appeared many times. V is TRBV5-1 and J is TRBJ2-1; 15 bases map to TRBD2. Germline loops: CDR1 SGHRS, CDR2 YFSETQ. After removal of 3 bases from V and 7 bases from J, the junction contained 2 bases not matched to a gene. The CDR3 is 15 amino acids. CDR3 in DNA: TGCGCCAGCAGCTCCGGGACTAGCGGGAGGAATGAGCAGTTCTTC. Translated: CASSSGTSGRNEQFF.

The rearrangement uses TRBV29-1 and TRBJ2-7; tentative D call: TRBD2 (7 bases). The V and J ends lost 8 bases and 2 bases respectively, with 28 bases between them. The CDR3 contains 17 residues. Germline assignment: CDR1 SQVTM and CDR2 ANQGSEA. The CDR3 sequence is CSIHLGGAANPTYEQYF. CDR3 coding DNA: TGCAGCATCCACCTGGGGGGGGCGGCGAACCCGACCTACGAGCAGTACTTC.

The CDR3 loop is CSARDSKMGADNEQFF. In DNA, the CDR3 is TGCAGTGCTAGAGATTCTAAAATGGGGGCCGACAATGAGCAGTTCTTC. The rearrangement uses TRBV20-1 and TRBJ2-1; maybe TRBD1 (6 bases). There are 16 residues in the CDR3. With 0 bases removed from V and 5 bases from J, the gap between germline ends came to 17 bases. In germline, CDR1 is DFQATT, CDR2 SNEGSKA (reference sequence).

This clonotype has a handful of counts. The chain employs TRBV6-5 and TRBJ2-7, with TRBD2 as a possible D gene (5 bases). The CDR3 consists of 15 residues. Trimming left V 2 bases short and J 5 bases short, with 16 bases between. The germline gives CDR1 MNHEY, CDR2 SVGAGI. CDR3 residues: CASSYGGPRSHEQYV. In nucleotides, the CDR3 is TGTGCCAGCAGTTACGGAGGACCGAGATCCCACGAGCAGTACGTC.

This clonotype was observed many times. The gene calls are TRBV2 and TRBJ1-2; 10 bases are a match to TRBD1. This CDR3 is built from 15 residues. J gave up 5 bases and V 6 bases, and 9 bases lay outside the gene matches. CDR1 SNHLY and CDR2 FYNNEI come from the germline V gene. CDR3 residues: CASRHGDRGQYGYTF. CDR3 nucleotides: TGTGCCAGCAGACACGGGGACAGGGGCCAATATGGCTACACCTTC.

This clonotype came up many times. The chain uses TRBV13 and TRBJ2-7; TRBD2 matches 10 bases. Germline-derived CDR1 and CDR2 are PRHDT and FYEKMQ (reference sequence). Trimming at V came to 5 bases and at J to 0 bases, leaving 4 bases not matched to a gene. This CDR3 contains 15 residues. The DNA for the CDR3 is TGTGCCAGCAGCCATAGCGGGAGGTACTCCTACGAGCAGTACTTC. This sequence encodes CASSHSGRYSYEQYF.

The rearrangement joins TRBV7-2 to TRBJ2-3, with D possibly being TRBD2 (7 bases). V was clipped by 5 bases and J by 7 bases, with 19 bases between them. The germline V gene encodes CDR1 SGHTA and CDR2 FQGNSA. The CDR3 sequence is 15 residues long. The CDR3 spells CASSPQRGGGNTQYF. CDR3 nucleotide sequence: TGTGCCAGCAGCCCGCAGAGGGGGGGGGGAAATACGCAGTATTTT.

This clonotype has just a few counts. This chain uses TRBV7-6 with TRBJ2-1, with D possibly TRBD2 on 5 matching bases. V gave up 0 bases and J gave up 9 bases, with 15 bases separating them. The CDR3 contains 15 residues. Per the germline V gene, CDR1 is SGHVS and CDR2 is FNYEAQ. CDR3 sequence (DNA): TGTGCCAGCAGCTTAGCTTATACCCCGAGGGCTGAGCAGTTCTTC. Its translation: CASSLAYTPRAEQFF.

This rearrangement joins TRBV12-3 or TRBV12-4 to TRBJ1-1, with unresolved D. Trimming removed 7 bases from V and 7 bases from J, with 19 bases in between. The CDR3 totals 14 residues. DNA of the CDR3: TGTGCCAGCACCGTAATTTGGCCCAGCCTTGAAGCTTTCTTT. It encodes CASTVIWPSLEAFF.

The chain couples TRBV6-1 to TRBJ2-1; 14 bases agree with TRBD2. Germline CDR1 and CDR2: MNHNS and SASEGT. V lost 7 bases, J lost 8 bases, and 7 bases stayed unmatched. The CDR3 consists of 15 residues. DNA for the CDR3: TGTGCCAGCAAACTCCGGGGACTAGCGGGAGATGAGCAGTTCTTC. This translates into CASKLRGLAGDEQFF.

This clonotype was seen a few times. The CDR3 is CAIRDLGNSGNTIYF. CDR3 in DNA: TGTGCCATCAGAGACCTCGGGAACTCTGGAAACACCATATATTTT. This chain links TRBV10-3 with TRBJ1-3; D is unresolved. The CDR3 runs to 15 residues. Germline values: CDR1 ENHRY, CDR2 SYGVKD. Trimming removed 6 bases from V and 0 bases from J, with 12 bases in between.

There are a few counts of this clonotype. The chain links TRBV21-1 to TRBJ1-2; TRBD1 was called by the table and not checked on the DNA. TRBV21-1 is reported as a pseudogene. The CDR3 covers 14 residues. CDR3 sequence reads: CASSRDRANYGYTF. CDR3 nucleotide sequence: TGTGCCAGCAGCCGGGACAGAGCTAACTATGGCTACACCTTC.

The genes are TRBV11-2 and TRBJ1-3; D not resolved. The CDR3 has 15 residues. Germline CDR1 SGHAT, CDR2 FQNNGV. V was trimmed by 5 bases and J by 0 bases, leaving 11 bases between them. The CDR3 sequence is CASSPQPSSGNTIYF. CDR3 DNA sequence: TGTGCCAGCAGCCCCCAGCCGAGCTCTGGAAACACCATATATTTT.

This clonotype has ten or more counts. The chain joins TRBV28 to TRBJ2-3; no clear D gene. This CDR3 spans 15 amino acids. Germline V gene sequence: CDR1 MDHEN, CDR2 SYDVKM. The V end lost 2 bases, the J end lost 6 bases, and 15 bases lay between the germline ends. The DNA for the CDR3 is TGTGCCAGCAGTTTACTCAATAGACGAGCGGATACGCAGTATTTT. This sequence encodes CASSLLNRRADTQYF.

This clonotype was counted a few times. This chain joins TRBV2 and TRBJ2-3, with D tentatively TRBD1 or TRBD2 (6 bases each). Germline V gives CDR1 SNHLY, CDR2 FYNNEI. V lost 1 base and J 2 bases, leaving 19 bases between the germline ends. The CDR3 length is 18 residues. For the CDR3, the DNA is TGTGCCAGCAGTGAAGGCCCTGGGGGGCGTACTTACACAGATACGCAGTATTTT. Translation gives CASSEGPGGRTYTDTQYF.

This chain connects TRBV5-4 to TRBJ2-2, with 7 bases identical to TRBD2. This CDR3 spans 15 amino acids. The junction had 9 bases not matched to a gene; V was cut back by 4 bases and J by 6 bases. Germline assignment: CDR1 SGHNT and CDR2 YYREEE (reference sequence). The DNA for the CDR3 is TGTGCCAGCAGCACCGGGACTACCTTGGCCGGGGAGCTGTTTTTT. It yields the protein CASSTGTTLAGELFF.

This clonotype was counted ten times or more. J is TRBJ2-2 and V is TRBV5-1, with 8 bases identical to TRBD2. This CDR3 is 19 amino acids long. V gave up 2 bases and J gave up 0 bases; unmatched junction bases: 12. Germline V gene lookup returns CDR1 SGHRS and CDR2 YFSETQ. This chain's CDR3 is CASSFRSSGITANTGELFF. In DNA form, the CDR3 reads TGCGCCAGCAGCTTTCGTAGTAGCGGGATAACGGCGAACACCGGGGAGCTGTTTTTT. Complete variable domain (other parts from reference TRBV5-1 and TRBJ2-2): KAGVTQTPRYLIKTRGQQVTLSCSPISGHRSVSWYQQTPGQGLQFLFEYFSETQRNKGNFPGRFSGRQFSNSRSEMNVSTLELGDSALYLCASSFRSSGITANTGELFFGEGSRLTVL.

The V and J genes are TRBV6-5 and TRBJ2-1, with 12 bases fitting TRBD2. The CDR3 totals 16 residues. Germline-derived CDR1 and CDR2 are MNHEY and SVGAGI. V dropped 4 bases and J dropped 4; count of bases not matched to a gene: 5. Here the CDR3 DNA reads TGTGCCAGCAGTTCGCGGACTAGCGGGGTGTACAATGAGCAGTTCTTC. Its protein is CASSSRTSGVYNEQFF.